The clone carrying this TCR beta chain was counted between two and nine times. The target antigen is unknown. These data come from a study of identical twins. Study outcomes and limitations: Insertion counts were lower in abundant cord blood beta clonotypes, a trend that memory repertoires did not show. Weaker excess twin sharing was observed in beta out-of-frame sequences.

One entry per CDR3 protein results from TCRdb running MiXCR on the 5' RACE reads. The sample consists of over 250,000 distinct CDR3 sequences, just under 9.5% of them appearing once. Every sampled donor was Caucasian and healthy. Germline-derived CDR1 and CDR2 are SEHNR and FQNEAQ (reference sequence). The CDR3 extends over 16 amino acids. Trimming cost V 5 bases and J 0 bases, with 16 bases left between them. These data also formed part of another study, on yellow fever vaccine responses in identical twins.

The J gene is TRBJ1-1, the V gene TRBV7-9, with D perhaps matching TRBD1 (6 bases). The specimen was CD8+ T cells sorted from blood. This TCR came from a woman under 30 in good health. The CDR3, as DNA: TGTGCCAGCAGCCACCTCGGGGGCGGAATGAACACTGAAGCTTTCTTT. This sequence encodes CASSHLGGGMNTEAFF.